What follows is one TCR beta chain and its context. Antigen unknown. The data originate from a study of monozygotic twins with inflammatory bowel disease. This CDR3 has 15 residues. The germline CDR1 and CDR2 sequences are MDHEN and SYDVKM. Notes on the study in general: The co-twins with IBD showed lower TCRbeta diversity (inverse Simpson) than their healthy siblings.

Each UMI, carrying a 6-nucleotide sample barcode, came from template switching. TCRdb reprocessed the 5' RACE reads; each CDR3 protein has one entry and no DNA is given. Its table lists under 350,000 distinct CDR3 sequences. The chain employs TRBV28 and TRBJ2-1; TCRdb indicates TRBD2, and absent DNA this call remains unverified. The clonotype was recovered from a human donor with ulcerative colitis or Crohn's disease, or a healthy co-twin of an affected twin (not recorded which). The source material was blood. The CDR3 loop is CASSPRTSGHNEQFF.